There are a few counts of the clone carrying this TCR beta chain. The antigen remains unidentified. Sorting selected naive CD8 T cells with a CD8+CD4-CCR7+CD45RA+ phenotype. Listed TCR primers and previously described methods were used for bulk TCR libraries. TCRdb independently ran MiXCR on the PCR reads; one entry per CDR3 protein. This table has hundreds of thousands of distinct CDR3 sequences, roughly 27% appearing once. The data originate from a study of molecular identifiers for immune sequencing clone quantification. Overall study results and limits: Clones carrying above 20 RNA copies accounted for over 99% of effector molecules, under 1% in naive cells. Identical TCR molecules that share a barcode could lead to an underestimation of highly expanded clone sizes.

With 3 bases removed from V and 7 bases from J, the gap between germline ends came to 9 bases. CDR3 length: 12 residues. Germline CDR1 LNHDA, CDR2 SQIVND (reference sequence). The source material was naive CD8+ T cells from blood, with Jurkat cell RNA spiked in. Described subset: FACS-sorted CD8+CD4-CCR7+CD45RA+ naive T cells. This chain joins TRBV19 and TRBJ1-1; possibly TRBD1 for D (5 bases). This receptor was obtained from a human donor in good health. Some libraries in this study had Jurkat cell RNA spiked in. CDR3: CASSIGGGEAFF. The CDR3 nucleotides are TGTGCCAGTAGTATCGGGGGGGGTGAAGCTTTCTTT.